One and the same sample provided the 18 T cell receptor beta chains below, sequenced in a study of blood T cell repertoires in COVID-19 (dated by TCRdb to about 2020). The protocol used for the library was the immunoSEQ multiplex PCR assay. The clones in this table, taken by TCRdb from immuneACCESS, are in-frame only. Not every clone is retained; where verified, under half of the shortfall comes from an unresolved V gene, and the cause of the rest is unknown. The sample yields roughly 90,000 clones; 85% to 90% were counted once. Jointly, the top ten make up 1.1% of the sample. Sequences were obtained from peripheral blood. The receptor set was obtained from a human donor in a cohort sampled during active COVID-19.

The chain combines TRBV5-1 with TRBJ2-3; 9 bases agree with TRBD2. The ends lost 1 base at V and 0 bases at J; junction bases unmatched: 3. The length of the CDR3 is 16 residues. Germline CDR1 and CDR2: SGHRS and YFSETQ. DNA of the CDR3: TGCGCCAGCAGCTTGTTTACTAGCGGGAGCACAGATACGCAGTATTTT. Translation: CASSLFTSGSTDTQYF.

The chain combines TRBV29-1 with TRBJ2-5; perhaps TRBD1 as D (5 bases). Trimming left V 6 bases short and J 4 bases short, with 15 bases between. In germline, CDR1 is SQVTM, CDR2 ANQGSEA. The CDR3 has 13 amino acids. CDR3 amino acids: CSVNWGSRETQYF. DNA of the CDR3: TGCAGCGTCAACTGGGGCTCCAGAGAGACCCAGTACTTC.

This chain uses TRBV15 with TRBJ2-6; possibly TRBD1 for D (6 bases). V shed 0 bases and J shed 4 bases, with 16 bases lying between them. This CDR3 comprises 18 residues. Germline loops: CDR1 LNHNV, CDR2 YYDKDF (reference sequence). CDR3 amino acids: CATSRDGGRLSGANVLTF. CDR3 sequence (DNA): TGTGCCACCAGCAGAGATGGGGGCAGATTATCAGGGGCCAACGTCCTGACTTTC.

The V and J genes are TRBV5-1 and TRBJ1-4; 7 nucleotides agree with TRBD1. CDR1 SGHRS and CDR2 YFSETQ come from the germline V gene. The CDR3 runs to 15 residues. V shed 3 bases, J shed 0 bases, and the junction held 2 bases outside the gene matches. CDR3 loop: CASSSTGTTNEKLFF. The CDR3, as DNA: TGCGCCAGCAGCTCGACAGGGACAACTAATGAAAAACTGTTTTTT.

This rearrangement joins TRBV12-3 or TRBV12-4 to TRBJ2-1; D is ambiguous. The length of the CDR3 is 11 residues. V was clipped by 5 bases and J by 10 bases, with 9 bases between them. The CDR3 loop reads CASSPMQEQFF. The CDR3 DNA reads TGTGCCAGCAGTCCAATGCAGGAGCAGTTCTTC.

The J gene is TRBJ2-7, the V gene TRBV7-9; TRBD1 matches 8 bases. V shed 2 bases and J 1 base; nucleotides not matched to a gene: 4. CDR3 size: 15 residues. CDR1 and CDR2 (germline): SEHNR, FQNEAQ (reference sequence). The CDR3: CASSLQGASSYEQYF. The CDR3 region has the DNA TGTGCCAGCAGCTTACAGGGGGCTAGTTCCTACGAGCAGTACTTC.

As DNA, the CDR3 is TGTGCCAGCAGCAGGAGTAGCGCGCGGACAGATACGCAGTATTTT. Translated, it gives CASSRSSARTDTQYF. The gene calls are TRBV6-5 and TRBJ2-3; possibly TRBD2 for D (5 bases). The V gene lost 6 bases and the J gene lost 3 bases, with 16 bases spanning the gap. Germline CDR1 reads MNHEY; CDR2 reads SVGAGI. CDR3 length equals 15 residues.

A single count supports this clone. The CDR3 DNA sequence: TGTGCCAGCAGCCAAACGACGGGCAGGGAGGCTGGCTACACCTTC. Translation gives CASSQTTGREAGYTF. This rearrangement joins TRBV14 to TRBJ1-2; tentatively, D is TRBD1 (5 bases). Trimming shortened V by 2 bases and J by 7 bases, and 17 bases separated the two germline ends. The CDR3 consists of 15 residues. Germline V gene data show CDR1 as SGHDN and CDR2 as FVKESK. Based on the CDR3 plus reference TRBV14 and TRBJ1-2, the full variable domain is EAGVTQFPSHSVIEKGQTVTLRCDPISGHDNLYWYRRVMGKEIKFLLHFVKESKQDESGMPNNRFLAERTGGTYSTLKVQPAELEDSGVYFCASSQTTGREAGYTFGSGTRLTVV.

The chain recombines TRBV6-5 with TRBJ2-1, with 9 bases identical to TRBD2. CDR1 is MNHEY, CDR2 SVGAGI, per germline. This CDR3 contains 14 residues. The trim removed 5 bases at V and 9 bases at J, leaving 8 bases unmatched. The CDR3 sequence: CASSRTSEGGEQFF. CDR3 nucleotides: TGTGCCAGCAGTAGGACTAGCGAGGGGGGTGAGCAGTTCTTC.

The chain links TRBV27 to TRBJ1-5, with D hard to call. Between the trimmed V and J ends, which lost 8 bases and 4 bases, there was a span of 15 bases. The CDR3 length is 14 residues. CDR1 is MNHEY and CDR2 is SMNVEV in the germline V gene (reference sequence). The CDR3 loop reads CASARDGDNQPQHF. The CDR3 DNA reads TGTGCCAGCGCAAGAGACGGAGATAATCAGCCCCAGCATTTT.

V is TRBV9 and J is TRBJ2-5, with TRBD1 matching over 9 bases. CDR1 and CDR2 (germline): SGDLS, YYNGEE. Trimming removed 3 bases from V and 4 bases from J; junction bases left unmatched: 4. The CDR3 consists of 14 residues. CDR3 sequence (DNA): TGTGCCAGCAGCGCGGACAGGGGCGGAGAGACCCAGTACTTC. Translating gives CASSADRGGETQYF.

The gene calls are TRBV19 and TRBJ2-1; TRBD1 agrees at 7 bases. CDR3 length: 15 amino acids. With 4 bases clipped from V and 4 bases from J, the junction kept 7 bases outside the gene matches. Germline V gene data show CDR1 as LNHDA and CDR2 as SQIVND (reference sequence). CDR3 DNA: TGTGCCAGTAGTACCCTTACGGGACAGTACAATGAGCAGTTCTTC. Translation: CASSTLTGQYNEQFF.

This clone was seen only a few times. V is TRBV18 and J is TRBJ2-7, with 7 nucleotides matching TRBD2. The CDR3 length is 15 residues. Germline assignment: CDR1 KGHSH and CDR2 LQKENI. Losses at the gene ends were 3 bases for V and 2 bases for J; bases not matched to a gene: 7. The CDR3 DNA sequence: TGTGCCAGCTCACCTTCGGGAGGTTCTGCCTACGAGCAGTACTTC. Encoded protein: CASSPSGGSAYEQYF.

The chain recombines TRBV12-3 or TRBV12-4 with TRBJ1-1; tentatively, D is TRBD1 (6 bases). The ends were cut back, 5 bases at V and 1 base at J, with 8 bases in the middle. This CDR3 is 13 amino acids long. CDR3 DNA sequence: TGTGCCAGCAGTCAGGACAGGAACACTGAAGCTTTCTTT. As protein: CASSQDRNTEAFF.

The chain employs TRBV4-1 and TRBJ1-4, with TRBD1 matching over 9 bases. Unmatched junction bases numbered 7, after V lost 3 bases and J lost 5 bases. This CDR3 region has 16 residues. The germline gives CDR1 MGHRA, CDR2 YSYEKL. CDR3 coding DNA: TGCGCCAGCAGCCAGTACGCCGGGACAGGGAATGAAAAACTGTTTTTT. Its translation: CASSQYAGTGNEKLFF.

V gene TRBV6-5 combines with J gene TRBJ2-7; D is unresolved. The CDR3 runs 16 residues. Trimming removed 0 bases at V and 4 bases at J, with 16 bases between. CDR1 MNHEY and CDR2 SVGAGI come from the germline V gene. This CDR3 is CASSYSGNLRAYEQYF. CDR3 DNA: TGTGCCAGCAGTTACTCTGGAAACCTTCGAGCGTACGAGCAGTACTTC.

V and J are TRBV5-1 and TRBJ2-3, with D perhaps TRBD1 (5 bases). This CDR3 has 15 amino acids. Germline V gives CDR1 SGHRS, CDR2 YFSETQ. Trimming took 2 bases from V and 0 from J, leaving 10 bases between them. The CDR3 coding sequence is TGCGCCAGCAGCTTAGAGACAGCTAGCACAGATACGCAGTATTTT. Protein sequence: CASSLETASTDTQYF. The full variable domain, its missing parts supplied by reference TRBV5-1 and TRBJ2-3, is KAGVTQTPRYLIKTRGQQVTLSCSPISGHRSVSWYQQTPGQGLQFLFEYFSETQRNKGNFPGRFSGRQFSNSRSEMNVSTLELGDSALYLCASSLETASTDTQYFGPGTRLTVL.

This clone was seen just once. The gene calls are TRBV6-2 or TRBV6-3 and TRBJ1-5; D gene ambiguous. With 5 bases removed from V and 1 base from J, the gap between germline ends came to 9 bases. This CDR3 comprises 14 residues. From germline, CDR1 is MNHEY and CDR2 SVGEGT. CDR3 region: CASSHGLSNQPQHF. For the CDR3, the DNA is TGTGCCAGCAGTCACGGACTGAGCAATCAGCCCCAGCATTTT.